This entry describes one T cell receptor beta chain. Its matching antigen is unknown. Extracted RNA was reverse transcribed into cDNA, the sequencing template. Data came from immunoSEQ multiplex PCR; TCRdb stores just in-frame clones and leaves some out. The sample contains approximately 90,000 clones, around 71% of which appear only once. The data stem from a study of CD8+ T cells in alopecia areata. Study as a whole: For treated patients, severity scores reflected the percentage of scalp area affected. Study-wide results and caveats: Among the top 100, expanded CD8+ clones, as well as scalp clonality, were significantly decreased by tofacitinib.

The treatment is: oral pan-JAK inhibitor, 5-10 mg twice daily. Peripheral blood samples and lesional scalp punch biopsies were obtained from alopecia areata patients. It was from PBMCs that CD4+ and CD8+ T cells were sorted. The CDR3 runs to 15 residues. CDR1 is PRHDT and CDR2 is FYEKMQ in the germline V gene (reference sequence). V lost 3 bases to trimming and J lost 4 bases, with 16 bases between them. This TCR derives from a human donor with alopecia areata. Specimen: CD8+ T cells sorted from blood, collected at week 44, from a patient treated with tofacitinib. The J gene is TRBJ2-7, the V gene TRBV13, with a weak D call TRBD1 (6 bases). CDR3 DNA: TGTGCCAGCAGCTTTAAGGGGGACGGGGTATACGAGCAGTACTTC. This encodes CASSFKGDGVYEQYF.